This T cell receptor beta chain was documented in a study of blood T cell repertoires in COVID-19. Clones were sequenced by immunoSEQ multiplex PCR, and TCRdb holds only the in-frame ones, with some missing. This sample has tens of thousands of clones, with roughly 89% found just once. This CDR3 spans 15 amino acids. Germline V gene lookup returns CDR1 SGHNT and CDR2 YYREEE (reference sequence). V gave up 4 bases and J gave up 5 bases; unmatched junction bases: 9. The V call is TRBV5-4, the J call TRBJ2-7, with 10 bases lining up with TRBD1. The TCR originated in a human donor in a cohort sampled during active COVID-19. Material for sequencing was peripheral blood. The CDR3 nucleotides read TGTGCCAGCAGCCTGGGGACAGGGGCCCAGGACGAGCAGTACTTC. Its translation is CASSLGTGAQDEQYF.